This TCR beta chain was captured by sequencing in a study of CD8 T cells in Susac syndrome. Random hexamers were used to reverse transcribe roughly 0.45 to 1 ug of RNA. From the immunoSEQ multiplex PCR reads, TCRdb called clonotypes with MiXCR, one entry per CDR3 protein. The sample lists some 68,000 distinct CDR3 sequences; 93% were seen once. The sample consisted of CD4+ T cells from PBMCs. The clonotype comes from a human donor with Susac syndrome.

The CDR3 loop reads CATSRLPSGGTSGANVLTF. CDR3 DNA sequence: TGTGCCACCAGCAGACTCCCTAGCGGGGGGACCTCTGGGGCCAACGTCCTGACTTTC. The chain employs TRBV15 and TRBJ2-6, with TRBD2 identical over 11 bases. The CDR3 covers 19 residues. The germline gives CDR1 LNHNV, CDR2 YYDKDF (reference sequence). After removal of 2 bases from V and 0 bases from J, the junction contained 6 bases not matched to a gene.